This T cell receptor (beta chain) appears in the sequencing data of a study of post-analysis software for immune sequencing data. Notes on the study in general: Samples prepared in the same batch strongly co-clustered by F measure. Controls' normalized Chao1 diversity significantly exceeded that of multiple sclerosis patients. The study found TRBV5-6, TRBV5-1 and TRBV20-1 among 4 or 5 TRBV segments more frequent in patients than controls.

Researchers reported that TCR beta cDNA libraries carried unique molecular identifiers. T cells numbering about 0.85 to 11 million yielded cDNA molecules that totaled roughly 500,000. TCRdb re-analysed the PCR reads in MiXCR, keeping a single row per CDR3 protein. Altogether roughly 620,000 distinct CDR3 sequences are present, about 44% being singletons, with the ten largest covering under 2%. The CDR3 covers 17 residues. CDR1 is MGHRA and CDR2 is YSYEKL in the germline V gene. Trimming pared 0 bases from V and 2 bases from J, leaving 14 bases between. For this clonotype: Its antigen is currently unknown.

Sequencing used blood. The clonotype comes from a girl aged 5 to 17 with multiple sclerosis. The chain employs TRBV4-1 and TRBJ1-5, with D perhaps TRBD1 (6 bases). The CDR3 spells CASSQDLGARGNQPQHF. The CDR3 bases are TGCGCCAGCAGCCAAGACCTGGGGGCGAGAGGCAATCAGCCCCAGCATTTT.